Below, 21 T cell receptor beta chains from the same sample are listed, as sequenced in a study of blood T cell repertoires in COVID-19. Sequencing used immunoSEQ multiplex PCR; TCRdb keeps in-frame clones, though not all of them. The table records approximately 50,000 clones, roughly 90% of them present only once. Sequencing input: peripheral blood. These receptors all come from a human donor in a cohort sampled during active COVID-19.

This clone was recorded a few times. CDR3 in amino acids: CASSLSGQYGYTF. The CDR3 coding sequence is TGTGCCAGTAGTCTTTCGGGACAGTATGGCTACACCTTC. V and J are TRBV19 and TRBJ1-2, with 7 positions matching TRBD1. In germline, CDR1 is LNHDA, CDR2 SQIVND (reference sequence). This CDR3 is built from 13 residues. The junction had 5 bases not matched to a gene; V was cut back by 5 bases and J by 5 bases.

The CDR3 loop is CASSPGLAGAYNEQFF. The CDR3 nucleotides read TGTGCCAGCAGCCCTGGACTAGCGGGGGCCTACAATGAGCAGTTCTTC. The V and J genes are TRBV27 and TRBJ2-1; 13 bases line up with TRBD2. The V gene's germline CDR1 is MNHEY and CDR2 SMNVEV (reference sequence). V lost 6 bases and J lost 2; bases outside the gene matches: 4. The CDR3 spans 16 residues.

This clone was seen just once. The chain is built from TRBV9 and TRBJ2-5; TRBD2 agrees at 7 bases. J gave up 6 bases and V 0 bases, and 5 bases lay outside the gene matches. CDR3 length: 14 residues. Germline values: CDR1 SGDLS, CDR2 YYNGEE. This CDR3 is CASSVGRGSKTQYF. DNA of the CDR3: TGTGCCAGCAGCGTAGGACGCGGGAGTAAGACCCAGTACTTC.

This clone appeared a few times. Other DNA sequences from this sample encode an identical CDR3 as well. The chain joins TRBV6-5 to TRBJ1-1; 8 nucleotides line up with TRBD1. J was trimmed by 8 bases and V by 2 bases; bases with no gene match: 7. CDR1 MNHEY and CDR2 SVGAGI come from the germline V gene. This CDR3 comprises 14 residues. This CDR3 is CASSYTGQGAEAFF. CDR3 in DNA: TGTGCCAGCAGTTACACCGGACAGGGAGCGGAAGCTTTCTTT.

V is TRBV11-3 and J is TRBJ2-7; a weak D match, TRBD2 (5 bases). The V end was cut by 5 bases, the J end by 1 base, with 9 bases between. CDR1 and CDR2 from the germline V gene are SGHNT and YENEEA. The CDR3 spans 13 residues. The CDR3 nucleotides are TGTGCCAGCAGCGGAGGAAAGTCCTACGAGCAGTACTTC. It is translated as CASSGGKSYEQYF.

The chain uses TRBV25-1 and TRBJ2-5, with 7 bases aligning to TRBD1. Looked up from germline, CDR1 is MGHDK and CDR2 is SYGVNS. J lost 3 bases, V lost 6 bases, and 16 bases had no gene match. The CDR3 covers 17 residues. CDR3 coding DNA: TGTGCCAGCAGCGACGCTAACCGGGACAGAGAAGAAGAGACCCAGTACTTC. Translating gives CASSDANRDREEETQYF.

The J gene is TRBJ1-1, the V gene TRBV6-6, with D possibly being TRBD1 (6 bases). The CDR3 is 15 amino acids. Germline CDR1 MNHNY, CDR2 SVGAGI (reference sequence). Trimming stripped 6 bases from V and 0 bases from J, with 14 bases between. The CDR3 spells CASRPTGQMNTEAFF. The DNA of the CDR3 is TGTGCCAGCAGGCCGACAGGCCAAATGAACACTGAAGCTTTCTTT.

The chain uses TRBV4-3 and TRBJ2-7, with TRBD2 as a possible D gene (5 bases). Looked up from germline, CDR1 is LGHNA and CDR2 is YSLEER. This CDR3 has 15 amino acids. The V and J ends lost 0 bases and 6 bases respectively, with 15 bases between them. CDR3 region: CASSQDMLAQSEQYF. CDR3 DNA sequence: TGCGCCAGCAGCCAAGATATGCTAGCACAAAGCGAGCAGTACTTC.

This chain uses TRBV28 with TRBJ1-5, with 10 bases identical to TRBD1. Germline-derived CDR1 and CDR2 are MDHEN and SYDVKM. V was clipped by 8 bases and J by 0 bases; unmatched bases: 16. CDR3 length equals 19 residues. The chain's CDR3 is CASRNPGTGVSYSNQPQHF. The DNA of the CDR3 is TGTGCCAGCCGGAACCCCGGGACAGGGGTTTCATATAGCAATCAGCCCCAGCATTTT. The full variable domain, rest sourced from reference TRBV28 and TRBJ1-5, is DVKVTQSSRYLVKRTGEKVFLECVQDMDHENMFWYRQDPGLGLRLIYFSYDVKMKEKGDIPEGYSVSREKKERFSLILESASTNQTSMYLCASRNPGTGVSYSNQPQHFGDGTRLSIL.

This chain joins TRBV7-8 and TRBJ2-3; no definite D call. V was trimmed by 3 bases and J by 0 bases, leaving 16 bases between them. The CDR3 totals 17 residues. Germline V CDR1 and CDR2: SGHVS, FQNEAQ. The CDR3 DNA reads as TGTGCCAGCAGCTTTCCCCGGGTCGCCGGCAGCACAGATACGCAGTATTTT. It codes for CASSFPRVAGSTDTQYF.

In this sample, this clone turned up once. The chain is built from TRBV6-1 and TRBJ2-1, with TRBD2 matching over 7 bases. V lost 2 bases and J lost 2; bases outside the gene matches: 3. CDR3 length: 15 amino acids. The V gene's germline CDR1 is MNHNS and CDR2 SASEGT. CDR3 protein: CASSERAGAYNEQFF. In DNA form, the CDR3 reads TGTGCCAGCAGTGAAAGGGCGGGAGCCTACAATGAGCAGTTCTTC.

This clone was seen just once. The rearrangement links TRBV11-2 to TRBJ2-1, with D tentatively TRBD2 (7 bases). CDR1 is SGHAT and CDR2 is FQNNGV in the germline V gene. V was cut by 5 bases and J by 13 bases, with 27 bases left in between. This CDR3 is 16 amino acids long. The CDR3 nucleotides are TGTGCCAGCAGCCCCCGAGGGGCGGGGGCGGCGCTTGGCCAGTTCTTC. Its translation is CASSPRGAGAALGQFF.

This rearrangement joins TRBV6-2 or TRBV6-3 to TRBJ1-5; 10 bases align to TRBD1. CDR1 is MNHEY and CDR2 is SVGEGT in the germline V gene. Unmatched junction bases numbered 10, after V lost 6 bases and J lost 2 bases. CDR3 size: 17 residues. The chain's CDR3 is CASSPGQGPVGNQPQHF. The CDR3 DNA sequence: TGTGCCAGCAGCCCGGGACAGGGGCCGGTGGGCAATCAGCCCCAGCATTTT.

This clone was seen just once. This chain uses TRBV7-6 with TRBJ1-2; 7 bases map to TRBD1. The CDR3 consists of 16 residues. Germline CDR1 SGHVS, CDR2 FNYEAQ. J gave up 5 bases and V 2 bases, and 11 bases lay outside the gene matches. CDR3 amino acids: CASSLSSTGALYGYTF. CDR3 DNA: TGTGCCAGCAGCTTATCATCAACAGGGGCTCTTTATGGCTACACCTTC.

The chain uses TRBV5-1 and TRBJ1-5; 7 bases are shared with TRBD1. With 4 bases clipped from V and 7 bases from J, the junction kept 11 bases outside the gene matches. The CDR3 extends over 15 amino acids. Germline CDR1 is SGHRS and CDR2 is YFSETQ. The CDR3 protein is CASSPLTGMGQPQHF. CDR3 nucleotide sequence: TGCGCCAGCAGCCCTCTGACAGGGATGGGGCAGCCCCAGCATTTT.

This chain uses TRBV3-1 (or the pseudogene TRBV3-2) with TRBJ2-3; maybe TRBD1 (6 bases). CDR3 length equals 19 residues. The germline V gene encodes CDR1 LGHDT and CDR2 YNNKEL (reference sequence). Trimming shortened V by 1 base and J by 2 bases, and 22 bases separated the two germline ends. CDR3 sequence reads: CASSQADVTKDRFTDTQYF. Here the CDR3 DNA reads TGTGCCAGCAGCCAAGCAGATGTCACTAAAGACAGGTTCACAGATACGCAGTATTTT.

The V call is TRBV7-2, the J call TRBJ2-3, with 7 bases identical to TRBD2. In germline, CDR1 is SGHTA, CDR2 FQGNSA. The CDR3 runs 15 residues. V was clipped by 7 bases and J by 7 bases; unmatched bases: 14. The CDR3 spells CASTGRTGRGNTQYF. DNA of the CDR3: TGTGCCAGCACCGGAAGGACGGGGCGGGGGAATACGCAGTATTTT.

This chain joins TRBV5-4 and TRBJ2-3; the match to TRBD2 covers 8 bases. The J segment lost 6 bases and the V segment lost 2 bases, leaving 5 bases of the junction unmatched. Germline V gives CDR1 SGHNT, CDR2 YYREEE (reference sequence). The CDR3 covers 14 residues. The CDR3, as DNA: TGTGCCAGCAGCTTTGGACTAGCTTGGGATACGCAGTATTTT. Translated, it gives CASSFGLAWDTQYF.

This chain uses TRBV14 with TRBJ2-7; D possibly corresponds to TRBD1 (6 bases). V shed 2 bases and J shed 3 bases, with 20 bases lying between them. The germline V gene encodes CDR1 SGHDN and CDR2 FVKESK. The CDR3 has 17 amino acids. In DNA form, the CDR3 reads TGTGCCAGCAGCCAAACCTTCTTCGTGGGGGCCAACTACGAGCAGTACTTC. Translated: CASSQTFFVGANYEQYF. The full variable domain, completed using reference TRBV14 and TRBJ2-7, is EAGVTQFPSHSVIEKGQTVTLRCDPISGHDNLYWYRRVMGKEIKFLLHFVKESKQDESGMPNNRFLAERTGGTYSTLKVQPAELEDSGVYFCASSQTFFVGANYEQYFGPGTRLTVT.

The rearrangement uses TRBV9 and TRBJ2-7; D is possibly TRBD2 (6 bases). The V and J ends lost 0 bases and 2 bases respectively, with 12 bases between them. This CDR3 has 15 amino acids. Germline lookup yields CDR1 SGDLS and CDR2 YYNGEE. CDR3 DNA: TGTGCCAGCAGCGTAGGGTCTAGCGAACCCTACGAGCAGTACTTC. This encodes CASSVGSSEPYEQYF.

The rearrangement links TRBV6-4 to TRBJ2-1; D is possibly TRBD2 (5 bases). Trimming shortened V by 0 bases and J by 4 bases, and 13 bases separated the two germline ends. This CDR3 contains 16 residues. Germline V gene data show CDR1 as MRHNA and CDR2 as SNTAGT. The CDR3 here is CASSDSTRGGYNEQFF. The CDR3 DNA reads TGTGCCAGCAGTGACTCGACCCGGGGTGGTTACAATGAGCAGTTCTTC.